These 3 T cell receptor beta chains were all obtained from the same sample, sequenced in a study of blood T cell repertoires in COVID-19. Data came from immunoSEQ multiplex PCR; TCRdb stores just in-frame clones and leaves some out. The sample includes roughly 200,000 clones, about 88% seen only once; the top ten take 15% to 20%. The source material was peripheral blood. The receptors were gathered from a man aged 45-60 years with COVID-19, enrolled during active disease.

V gene TRBV12-5 combines with J gene TRBJ1-1, with D unclear. The CDR3 is made up of 12 amino acids. V was cut by 3 bases and J by 5 bases, with 7 bases left in between. Per germline, CDR1 LGHNT and CDR2 FRNRAP. CDR3 nucleotide sequence: TGTGCTAGTGGTTTTTCAGGAACTGAAGCTTTCTTT. This codes for CASGFSGTEAFF.

This clone occurred once. The chain combines TRBV4-3 with TRBJ2-2; D is uncertain. With 0 bases removed from V and 1 base from J, the gap between germline ends came to 6 bases. The CDR3 is 15 residues long. Germline CDR1 reads LGHNA; CDR2 reads YSLEER. The CDR3, as DNA: TGCGCCAGCAGCCAAGACACAGTGAACACCGGGGAGCTGTTTTTT. Its protein product is CASSQDTVNTGELFF.

The rearrangement joins TRBV27 to TRBJ1-2, with 8 bases matching TRBD1. V gave up 3 bases and J gave up 8 bases; unmatched junction bases: 8. The CDR3 is 14 residues long. Germline CDR1 MNHEY, CDR2 SMNVEV (reference sequence). This CDR3 is CASSLHRGAMGYTF. CDR3 nucleotides: TGTGCCAGCAGTTTGCACAGGGGGGCGATGGGCTACACCTTC.